These 31 T cell receptor beta chains originate from one sample sequenced in a study of T cell changes during pregnancy in multiple sclerosis. The method was immunoSEQ multiplex PCR; TCRdb's version includes in-frame clones alone and lacks a portion of them. The sample consists of about 89,000 clones, approximately 95% of them appearing once. The sequences come from peripheral blood, collected after pregnancy. The receptors come from a female donor in good health, enrolled as a control in a pregnancy study.

The sample holds a few counts of this clone. The same CDR3 is also encoded by other DNA sequences in this sample. V is TRBV5-4 and J is TRBJ2-1, with 10 bases matching TRBD1. Unmatched junction bases numbered 3, after V lost 4 bases and J lost 2 bases. CDR3 length: 15 residues. CDR1 is SGHNT and CDR2 is YYREEE in the germline V gene (reference sequence). CDR3 sequence: CASSADRGTYNEQFF. For the CDR3, the DNA is TGTGCCAGCAGCGCGGACAGGGGGACCTACAATGAGCAGTTCTTC. The variable domain in full, completed from reference TRBV5-4 and TRBJ2-1, reads ETGVTQSPTHLIKTRGQQVTLRCSSQSGHNTVSWYQQALGQGPQFIFQYYREEENGRGNFPPRFSGLQFPNYSSELNVNALELDDSALYLCASSADRGTYNEQFFGPGTRLTVL.

V is TRBV5-6 and J is TRBJ2-7; 10 nucleotides line up with TRBD1. Trimming took 4 bases from V and 3 from J; bases not matched to a gene: 7. CDR1 and CDR2 (germline): SGHDT, YYEEEE. The length of the CDR3 is 15 residues. CDR3 coding DNA: TGTGCCAGCAGCCGAAGACGGGACAGGGGCTACGAGCAGTACTTC. Amino acids: CASSRRRDRGYEQYF. Using reference TRBV5-6 and TRBJ2-7 for the parts outside the CDR3, the full variable domain is DAGVTQSPTHLIKTRGQQVTLRCSPKSGHDTVSWYQQALGQGPQFIFQYYEEEERQRGNFPDRFSGHQFPNYSSELNVNALLLGDSALYLCASSRRRDRGYEQYFGPGTRLTVT.

The chain has TRBV12-1 and TRBJ2-7; the listed D gene, TRBD1, was not tested against the DNA. TRBV12-1 is termed a pseudogene. The CDR3 covers 15 residues. DNA for the CDR3: TGTGCCAGCAGCTTAAGACAGGGGTTATCCTACGAGCAGTACTTC. It yields the protein CASSLRQGLSYEQYF.

The CDR3 loop reads CASGRDRVGYTF. CDR3 DNA: TGTGCTAGTGGTCGAGACAGGGTGGGCTACACCTTC. The genes are TRBV12-5 and TRBJ1-2; 7 bases match TRBD1. The CDR3 sequence is 12 residues long. V lost 5 bases and J lost 8; bases outside the gene matches: 5. The germline V gene encodes CDR1 LGHNT and CDR2 FRNRAP.

This clone was observed a single time. This chain connects TRBV6-5 to TRBJ2-3, with unresolved D. The CDR3 loop spans 12 amino acids. The germline V gene has CDR1 MNHEY and CDR2 SVGAGI. Trimming pared 5 bases from V and 7 bases from J, leaving 10 bases between. The CDR3 DNA sequence: TGTGCCAGCAGTGAGACTCGATATACGCAGTATTTT. Translating it yields CASSETRYTQYF.

Notes on this clone: This specimen includes other DNA sequences encoding the same CDR3. The gene calls are TRBV5-1 and TRBJ2-5; 7 positions match TRBD1. V was pared by 0 bases and J by 2 bases, with 4 bases of the junction left unmatched. The CDR3 is made up of 15 amino acids. Germline V lookup: CDR1 SGHRS, CDR2 YFSETQ. As DNA, the CDR3 is TGCGCCAGCAGCTTGGCCGGGACAGATCAAGAGACCCAGTACTTC. Translation gives CASSLAGTDQETQYF.

This chain joins TRBV29-1 and TRBJ2-7; possible D gene TRBD2, 5 bases. Germline CDR1 and CDR2: SQVTM and ANQGSEA. The V gene lost 5 bases and the J gene lost 4 bases, with 12 bases spanning the gap. The CDR3 covers 12 residues. Here the CDR3 reads CSVLLEGYEQYF. For the CDR3, the DNA is TGCAGCGTTCTACTAGAGGGTTACGAGCAGTACTTC.

The rearrangement joins TRBV28 to TRBJ2-4; D is perhaps TRBD1 (6 bases). Per the germline V gene, CDR1 is MDHEN and CDR2 is SYDVKM. With 2 bases removed from V and 4 bases from J, the gap between germline ends came to 9 bases. CDR3 size: 14 residues. CDR3: CASSLDTGKNIQYF. CDR3 in DNA: TGTGCCAGCAGTTTAGATACAGGGAAAAACATTCAGTACTTC.

The chain has TRBV18 and TRBJ2-1, with TRBD1 matching 7 bases. This CDR3 is built from 15 residues. The J segment lost 4 bases and the V segment lost 3 bases, leaving 6 bases of the junction unmatched. From germline, CDR1 is KGHSH and CDR2 LQKENI. The CDR3 sequence is CASSPQGQTYNEQFF. In DNA form, the CDR3 reads TGTGCCAGCTCACCGCAGGGACAGACGTACAATGAGCAGTTCTTC. The full variable domain, in which reference TRBV18 and TRBJ2-1 provide the parts outside the CDR3, is NAGVMQNPRHLVRRRGQEARLRCSPMKGHSHVYWYRQLPEEGLKFMVYLQKENIIDESGMPKERFSAEFPKEGPSILRIQQVVRGDSAAYFCASSPQGQTYNEQFFGPGTRLTVL.

The table lists this clone with a count of one. The chain joins TRBV6-5 to TRBJ2-5, with D maybe TRBD2 (6 bases). The germline CDR1 and CDR2 sequences are MNHEY and SVGAGI. The CDR3 loop spans 11 amino acids. V shed 8 bases and J shed 2 bases, with 6 bases lying between them. CDR3 coding DNA: TGTGCCAGCGGGAGGCAAGAGACCCAGTACTTC. It yields the protein CASGRQETQYF.

The gene calls are TRBV6-5 and TRBJ2-7, with 9 nucleotides matching TRBD2. V was pared by 0 bases and J by 0 bases, with 0 bases of the junction left unmatched. This CDR3 has 15 amino acids. The germline CDR1 and CDR2 sequences are MNHEY and SVGAGI. CDR3: CASSYSSGSSYEQYF. CDR3 nucleotide sequence: TGTGCCAGCAGTTACTCTAGCGGGAGCTCCTACGAGCAGTACTTC.

J is TRBJ2-5 and V is TRBV7-2; D gene ambiguous. The CDR3 length is 15 residues. Germline V gene sequence: CDR1 SGHTA, CDR2 FQGNSA. Trimming shortened V by 4 bases and J by 1 base, and 13 bases separated the two germline ends. CDR3 coding DNA: TGTGCCAGCAGCTCCGAAACTGTCCTCCAAGAGACCCAGTACTTC. It is translated as CASSSETVLQETQYF.

This clone has only one observation. The V and J genes are TRBV5-4 and TRBJ1-1; D is unresolved. Germline V gene lookup returns CDR1 SGHNT and CDR2 YYREEE (reference sequence). Trimming cost V 3 bases and J 0 bases, with 12 bases left between them. This CDR3 is 15 amino acids long. The CDR3 bases are TGTGCCAGCAGCTCCGGTAGCCAGATGAACACTGAAGCTTTCTTT. It codes for CASSSGSQMNTEAFF.

The chain couples TRBV5-6 to TRBJ2-7, with D possibly being TRBD2 (5 bases). Germline assignment: CDR1 SGHDT and CDR2 YYEEEE. This CDR3 region has 15 residues. V lost 1 base to trimming and J lost 4 bases, with 15 bases between them. CDR3 loop: CASSLSGNALYEQYF. DNA for the CDR3: TGTGCCAGCAGCTTGTCGGGGAACGCCTTGTACGAGCAGTACTTC.

The chain uses TRBV18 and TRBJ2-5; D perhaps matches TRBD2 (6 bases). This CDR3 contains 14 residues. Germline V gene data show CDR1 as KGHSH and CDR2 as LQKENI. Trimming took off 2 bases at V and 5 bases at J, with 12 bases between the two ends. This chain's CDR3 is CASSPIGGLETQYF. The CDR3 DNA follows: TGTGCCAGCTCACCAATAGGAGGGCTGGAGACCCAGTACTTC.

CDR3 residues: CASSQAPNYGYTF. The CDR3, as DNA: TGTGCCAGCAGCCAGGCCCCTAACTATGGCTACACCTTC. The V and J genes are TRBV11-2 and TRBJ1-2; D not certain. The CDR3 has 13 amino acids. Germline V gene lookup returns CDR1 SGHAT and CDR2 FQNNGV. The V end lost 5 bases, the J end lost 0 bases, and 7 bases lay between the germline ends.

This chain's CDR3 is CASSPTAGGPSYEQYF. The CDR3, as DNA: TGTGCCAGCAGCCCGACGGCGGGAGGACCCTCCTACGAGCAGTACTTC. The rearrangement uses TRBV7-9 and TRBJ2-7, with 8 bases matching TRBD2. The germline CDR1 and CDR2 sequences are SEHNR and FQNEAQ (reference sequence). The J segment lost 0 bases and the V segment lost 5 bases, leaving 9 bases of the junction unmatched. The CDR3 is 16 residues long.

Concerning this clone: A junction boundary mismatches the germline segment, possibly from a read error. The rearrangement links TRBV6-1 to TRBJ2-7; the match to TRBD1 covers 7 bases. Germline lookup yields CDR1 MNHNS and CDR2 SASEGT. The CDR3 sequence is 16 residues long. CDR3 sequence: CASSKAPDRVSYEQYF. CDR3 coding DNA: TGTGCCAGCAGTAAAGCCCCAGACAGGGTTTCCTACGAGCAGTACTTC.

The CDR3 loop reads CASSLVGAGLNTEAFF. The CDR3 DNA reads TGCGCCAGCAGCTTGGTAGGGGCAGGGTTGAACACTGAAGCTTTCTTT. The rearrangement links TRBV5-1 to TRBJ1-1; possible D gene TRBD1, 5 bases. The CDR3 loop spans 16 amino acids. Trimming took 0 bases from V and 0 from J, leaving 12 bases between them. The germline V gene encodes CDR1 SGHRS and CDR2 YFSETQ.

This sequence joins TRBV2 and TRBJ2-3; 11 positions agree with TRBD2. Unmatched junction bases numbered 6, after V lost 2 bases and J lost 5 bases. This CDR3 has 16 residues. Germline-derived CDR1 and CDR2 are SNHLY and FYNNEI. The CDR3 nucleotides are TGTGCCAGCAGTGAATTGCTAGCGGGAGGTTTAGATACGCAGTATTTT. This translates into CASSELLAGGLDTQYF.

The chain combines TRBV6-6 with TRBJ2-5; 8 nucleotides match TRBD2. V was pared by 6 bases and J by 5 bases, with 8 bases of the junction left unmatched. The CDR3 has 14 residues. Germline V gives CDR1 MNHNY, CDR2 SVGAGI (reference sequence). CDR3 sequence reads: CASSFPTGGETQYF. The CDR3 bases are TGTGCCAGCAGCTTCCCGACGGGAGGGGAGACCCAGTACTTC.

The V call is TRBV5-1, the J call TRBJ2-7, with TRBD1 as a possible D gene (6 bases). CDR3 size: 14 residues. Germline CDR1 is SGHRS and CDR2 is YFSETQ. The V end lost 2 bases, the J end lost 6 bases, and 15 bases lay between the germline ends. This CDR3 reads CASSLGGDGVEQYF. CDR3 in DNA: TGCGCCAGCAGCTTAGGGGGAGACGGGGTCGAGCAGTACTTC.

The chain links TRBV5-1 to TRBJ2-5, with TRBD1 matching over 7 bases. CDR1 is SGHRS and CDR2 is YFSETQ in the germline V gene. The CDR3 extends over 13 amino acids. V gave up 6 bases and J gave up 0 bases; unmatched junction bases: 2. This CDR3 reads CASKGTDQETQYF. For the CDR3, the DNA is TGCGCCAGCAAAGGGACAGACCAAGAGACCCAGTACTTC. The entire variable domain, with the rest obtained from reference TRBV5-1 and TRBJ2-5, is as follows: KAGVTQTPRYLIKTRGQQVTLSCSPISGHRSVSWYQQTPGQGLQFLFEYFSETQRNKGNFPGRFSGRQFSNSRSEMNVSTLELGDSALYLCASKGTDQETQYFGPGTRLLVL.

The chain combines TRBV5-6 with TRBJ1-3; D ambiguous. The CDR3 is 14 residues long. Germline V gene lookup returns CDR1 SGHDT and CDR2 YYEEEE. The germline V and J ends were trimmed by 2 bases and 4 bases, with 10 bases remaining between them. In DNA form, the CDR3 reads TGTGCCAGCAGCTTACCCAGGTCAGGAAACACCATATATTTT. Amino acid sequence: CASSLPRSGNTIYF.

V gene TRBV15 combines with J gene TRBJ2-7; D may be TRBD2 (6 bases). Looked up from germline, CDR1 is LNHNV and CDR2 is YYDKDF (reference sequence). V dropped 3 bases and J dropped 1 base, with 13 bases sitting between them. The CDR3 contains 15 residues. DNA of the CDR3: TGTGCCACCAGCAGGTCCGGGACTGGATCCTACGAGCAGTACTTC. Its translation is CATSRSGTGSYEQYF.

V usage is TRBV5-4 and J usage is TRBJ2-7; unclear D gene. Germline CDR1 reads SGHNT; CDR2 reads YYREEE (reference sequence). The V end lost 5 bases, the J end lost 11 bases, and 17 bases lay between the germline ends. The CDR3 totals 12 residues. The CDR3 here is CASRVPPGDEYF. Here the CDR3 DNA reads TGTGCCAGCAGGGTCCCTCCTGGAGATGAGTACTTC.

V usage is TRBV19 and J usage is TRBJ1-2, with D perhaps TRBD1 (5 bases). Per germline, CDR1 LNHDA and CDR2 SQIVND (reference sequence). The CDR3 covers 13 residues. V was pared by 8 bases and J by 2 bases, with 12 bases between. CDR3 nucleotides: TGTGCCAGTTCAGGGTCCTCCAACTATGGCTACACCTTC. Its protein is CASSGSSNYGYTF.

The chain links TRBV5-1 to TRBJ2-5; 9 nucleotides match TRBD1. Germline CDR1 reads SGHRS; CDR2 reads YFSETQ. This CDR3 spans 15 amino acids. The V and J ends lost 2 bases and 4 bases, in that order; junction bases with no gene match: 6. The CDR3 bases are TGCGCCAGCAGCTTTATCGGGACAGGGACAGAGACCCAGTACTTC. Its translation is CASSFIGTGTETQYF.

The chain joins TRBV30 to TRBJ2-7, with no clear D. Germline CDR1 reads GTSNPN; CDR2 reads SVGIG (reference sequence). The CDR3 consists of 14 residues. Trimming took off 4 bases at V and 1 base at J, with 14 bases between the two ends. In DNA form, the CDR3 reads TGTGCCTGGATCAAAGATAGAATATCCTACGAGCAGTACTTC. Amino acids: CAWIKDRISYEQYF.

This chain connects TRBV27 to TRBJ2-2; 10 bases align to TRBD2. V shed 0 bases and J 7 bases; nucleotides not matched to a gene: 2. The CDR3 is 15 amino acids. The V gene's germline CDR1 is MNHEY and CDR2 SMNVEV (reference sequence). The CDR3 spells CASSLSLAGVGELFF. For the CDR3, the DNA is TGTGCCAGCAGTTTATCCCTAGCGGGAGTCGGGGAGCTGTTTTTT.

Here the CDR3 DNA reads TGCAGCGTTGCTCTTGGCAGGGATTACGAGCAGTACTTC. This encodes CSVALGRDYEQYF. The chain links TRBV29-1 to TRBJ2-7, with a tentative D call TRBD1 (5 bases). CDR3 size: 13 residues. Trimming cost V 4 bases and J 4 bases, with 14 bases left between them. The germline V gene encodes CDR1 SQVTM and CDR2 ANQGSEA.